One and the same sample provided the 3 T cell receptor beta chains below, sequenced in a study of blood T cell repertoires in COVID-19. Profiling relied on immunoSEQ multiplex PCR, and the TCRdb table lists in-frame clones only, not all of them. The sample consists of 64,000 or so clones, roughly 91% of them appearing once. The sequenced material came from peripheral blood. These TCRs come from a human donor in a cohort sampled during active COVID-19.

This chain joins TRBV29-1 and TRBJ2-1; the D gene is possibly TRBD1 (6 bases). CDR1 SQVTM and CDR2 ANQGSEA come from the germline V gene. The ends were cut back, 3 bases at V and 10 bases at J, with 22 bases in the middle. The CDR3 extends over 15 amino acids. CDR3 bases: TGCAGCGTTGACGGGCCGGGACAAACTTCGGTGGAGCAGTTCTTC. Amino acid sequence: CSVDGPGQTSVEQFF.

The chain recombines TRBV6-6 with TRBJ2-3, with 7 nucleotides matching TRBD2. This CDR3 is built from 13 residues. Trimming removed 6 bases from V and 5 bases from J; junction bases left unmatched: 5. Germline values: CDR1 MNHNY, CDR2 SVGAGI (reference sequence). The CDR3 protein is CASSAGRQDTQYF. The CDR3 DNA follows: TGTGCCAGCAGCGCCGGGAGGCAAGATACGCAGTATTTT.

The rearrangement uses TRBV6-6 and TRBJ2-7; 7 bases align to TRBD1. Trimming removed 4 bases from V and 6 bases from J; junction bases left unmatched: 3. CDR3 length: 12 amino acids. Looked up from germline, CDR1 is MNHNY and CDR2 is SVGAGI (reference sequence). CDR3 sequence reads: CASSSTGIEQYF. The CDR3 DNA reads TGTGCCAGCAGTTCGACAGGGATCGAGCAGTACTTC.